One T cell receptor beta chain is described in this entry. Deletions cut 5 bases from V and 5 bases from J, with 4 bases between. The CDR3 length is 12 residues. CDR1 is SNHLY and CDR2 is FYNNEI in the germline V gene. Methods used by the authors: It was from reference gene primer amplification that nucleated cell counts were estimated. TCRdb's table, derived via immunoSEQ multiplex PCR, lists solely in-frame clones and lacks some. V and J calls and clone size follow that table, whereas D and trimming were derived from the DNA. The table lists over 10,000 clones, around 90% of them singletons. The data belong to a study of blood T cell repertoires in COVID-19. As for the study in general: Both acute and convalescent COVID-19 samples were obtained from the United States, Italy and Spain. The cDNA or gDNA used as material had been derived from T cells, B-cell-depleted T cells, or PBMCs.

The sequence was collected from a human donor with active COVID-19. The donor label of this sample is uncertain. The sample consisted of peripheral blood. The chain combines TRBV2 with TRBJ1-6; no definite D call. The chain's CDR3 is CASSRDNSPLHF. Here the CDR3 DNA reads TGTGCCAGCAGTAGAGATAATTCACCCCTCCACTTT. The whole variable domain, remainder taken from reference TRBV2 and TRBJ1-6, is EPEVTQTPSHQVTQMGQEVILRCVPISNHLYFYWYRQILGQKVEFLVSFYNNEISEKSEIFDDQFSVERPDGSNFTLKIRSTKLEDSAMYFCASSRDNSPLHFGNGTRLTVT.